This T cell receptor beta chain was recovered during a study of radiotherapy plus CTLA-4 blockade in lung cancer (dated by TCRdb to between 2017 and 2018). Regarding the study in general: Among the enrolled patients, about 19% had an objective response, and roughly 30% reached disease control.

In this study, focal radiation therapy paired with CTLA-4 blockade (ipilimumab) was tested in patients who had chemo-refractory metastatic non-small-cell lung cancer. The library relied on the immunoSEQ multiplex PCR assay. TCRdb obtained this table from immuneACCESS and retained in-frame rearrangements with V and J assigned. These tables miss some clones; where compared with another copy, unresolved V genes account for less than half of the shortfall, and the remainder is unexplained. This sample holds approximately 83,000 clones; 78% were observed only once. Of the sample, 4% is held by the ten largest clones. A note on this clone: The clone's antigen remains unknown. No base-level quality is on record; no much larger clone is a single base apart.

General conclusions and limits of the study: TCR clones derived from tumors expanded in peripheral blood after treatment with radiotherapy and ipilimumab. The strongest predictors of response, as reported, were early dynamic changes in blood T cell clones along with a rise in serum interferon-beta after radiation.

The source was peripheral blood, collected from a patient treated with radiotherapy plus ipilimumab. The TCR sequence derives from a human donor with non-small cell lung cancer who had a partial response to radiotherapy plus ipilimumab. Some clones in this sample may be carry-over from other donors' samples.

The DNA sequence is given as TGTGCCAGCAGTTACTCCGCGGATAACTATGGCTACACCTTC. The encoded protein is CASSYSADNYGYTF. In this chain, TRBV6-5 is recombined with TRBJ1-2, with the D gene not confidently named. Deletion took 0 bases off V and 1 base off J, with a span of 6 bases between the germline ends. CDR1 and CDR2, looked up from the germline V gene, are MNHEY and SVGAGI. The CDR3 spans 14 residues, from the cysteine through the phenylalanine. Only the CDR3 DNA stays, 42 bases, in frame from base 1.